The 30 T cell receptor beta chains below come from one sample, sequenced in a study of glioma-infiltrating T cells. Amplification of TCR alpha and beta CDR3 regions from RNA used iRepertoire nested multiplex PCR. TCRdb reprocessed the multiplex PCR reads via MiXCR and lists one record per CDR3 protein. The sample has approximately 130,000 distinct CDR3 sequences, under 25% seen once. Sequencing used glioma tissue, nonneoplastic brain tissue, or PBMCs (not recorded which). Source of these receptors: a human donor with low-grade glioma or glioblastoma, undergoing nonglioma brain surgery, or in good health (not recorded which).

This clonotype has just one count. The chain employs TRBV5-4 and TRBJ1-2; 8 bases are a match to TRBD1. After removal of 2 bases from V and 3 bases from J, the junction contained 9 bases not matched to a gene. The CDR3 spans 16 residues. The germline gives CDR1 SGHNT, CDR2 YYREEE (reference sequence). The CDR3 is CASSFGRDRGYYGYTF. The DNA for the CDR3 is TGTGCCAGCAGCTTTGGTCGTGACAGGGGATACTATGGCTACACCTTC.

This clonotype was counted a few times. The chain joins TRBV9 to TRBJ2-7, with TRBD1 identical over 7 bases. V dropped 4 bases and J dropped 3; count of bases not matched to a gene: 4. Germline V lookup: CDR1 SGDLS, CDR2 YYNGEE. The CDR3 is made up of 13 amino acids. The CDR3 protein is CASSPGDSYEQYV. In DNA form, the CDR3 reads TGTGCCAGCAGCCCAGGGGACAGCTACGAGCAGTACGTC.

This chain links TRBV27 with TRBJ2-1, with D perhaps TRBD1 (6 bases). Germline loops: CDR1 MNHEY, CDR2 SMNVEV (reference sequence). The CDR3 runs to 16 residues. The V end was cut by 6 bases, the J end by 3 bases, with 18 bases between. The DNA for the CDR3 is TGTGCCAGCAGCCTTCCCGGGACAAAGAACTACAATGAGCAGTTCTTC. It encodes CASSLPGTKNYNEQFF.

This clonotype was detected ten times or more. The gene calls are TRBV6-1 and TRBJ2-7; 7 nucleotides agree with TRBD1. The CDR3 contains 12 residues. With V trimmed by 3 bases and J by 4 bases, 0 bases remained unmatched. Looked up from germline, CDR1 is MNHNS and CDR2 is SASEGT. The CDR3: CASSEGQYEQYV. In DNA form, the CDR3 reads TGTGCCAGCAGTGAGGGACAGTACGAGCAGTACGTC.

As to this clonotype: With a much larger clone just one base away, this may be a read error. The rearrangement joins TRBV6-2 or TRBV6-3 to TRBJ1-6; TRBD1 aligns across 9 bases. The CDR3 has 14 residues. V was clipped by 9 bases and J by 11 bases; unmatched bases: 11. The germline CDR1 and CDR2 sequences are MNHEY and SVGEGT. DNA for the CDR3: TGTGCCAGTCACTCCGGGACAGGGAGGGCACCCCTCCACTTT. It is translated as CASHSGTGRAPLHF.

The table lists this clonotype with a few counts. This chain's CDR3 is CASSLVRSADTQYF. In DNA, the CDR3 is TGTGCCAGCAGCTTAGTTAGAAGCGCAGATACGCAGTATTTT. The chain uses TRBV11-3 and TRBJ2-3, with D unresolved. V was clipped by 1 base and J by 4 bases, with 9 bases between them. CDR3 length: 14 residues. Germline values: CDR1 SGHNT, CDR2 YENEEA.

There are a few counts of this clonotype. The chain employs TRBV7-9 and TRBJ1-2; D remains unclear. Trimming left V 5 bases short and J 0 bases short, with 16 bases between. This CDR3 is 16 amino acids long. The V gene's germline CDR1 is SEHNR and CDR2 FQNEAQ (reference sequence). The CDR3 spells CASSLGLSEANYGYTF. The CDR3 DNA reads as TGTGCCAGCAGCCTGGGGTTGTCCGAAGCTAACTATGGCTACACCTTC.

For this clonotype: This CDR3 is missing its conserved last phenylalanine or tryptophan, likely due to a read error. V and J are TRBV3-1 and TRBJ1-5; D gene uncertain. The V and J ends lost 4 bases and 0 bases respectively, with 7 bases between them. CDR1 and CDR2 (germline): LGHDT, YNNKEL (reference sequence). The CDR3 contains 14 residues. CDR3 protein: CASSRAHSNQPQHS. The DNA of the CDR3 is TGTGCCAGCAGCCGGGCCCATAGCAATCAGCCCCAGCATTCT.

The chain employs TRBV5-1 and TRBJ1-1; D uncertain. V was shortened by 0 bases and J by 0 bases, with 6 bases between the two germline ends. Germline loops: CDR1 SGHRS, CDR2 YFSETQ. This CDR3 has 14 residues. In DNA, the CDR3 is TGCGCCAGCAGCTTGGAGAAGGTGAACACTGAAGCTTTCTTT. Translating it yields CASSLEKVNTEAFF. Together with reference TRBV5-1 and TRBJ1-1, the CDR3 gives the full variable domain: KAGVTQTPRYLIKTRGQQVTLSCSPISGHRSVSWYQQTPGQGLQFLFEYFSETQRNKGNFPGRFSGRQFSNSRSEMNVSTLELGDSALYLCASSLEKVNTEAFFGQGTRLTVV.

This clonotype was observed many times. The rearrangement uses TRBV20-1 and TRBJ1-5; a possible D gene is TRBD1 (5 bases). CDR1 DFQATT and CDR2 SNEGSKA come from the germline V gene (reference sequence). The CDR3 is 10 amino acids. V was shortened by 5 bases and J by 11 bases, with 10 bases between the two germline ends. Here the CDR3 reads CSAFEGTQHF. The CDR3 coding sequence is TGCAGTGCTTTTGAGGGGACCCAGCATTTT.

The sample holds many counts of this clonotype. The CDR3 sequence is CSARDPGLAPDTQYF. DNA of the CDR3: TGCAGTGCTAGAGATCCGGGACTGGCGCCAGATACGCAGTATTTT. The genes are TRBV20-1 and TRBJ2-3; possibly TRBD2 for D (6 bases). V was cut by 0 bases and J by 4 bases, with 14 bases left in between. This CDR3 is built from 15 residues. Germline loops: CDR1 DFQATT, CDR2 SNEGSKA (reference sequence).

This clonotype has at least ten counts. The rearrangement uses TRBV15 and TRBJ2-7, with D uncertain. The CDR3 length is 13 residues. CDR1 and CDR2 from the germline V gene are LNHNV and YYDKDF (reference sequence). Trimming removed 0 bases from V and 2 bases from J, with 5 bases in between. The chain's CDR3 is CATSRDMAYEQYV. The CDR3 DNA follows: TGTGCCACCAGCAGAGATATGGCCTACGAGCAGTACGTC.

This clonotype was counted a few times. The chain has TRBV7-7 and TRBJ1-4; D is unresolved. V lost 1 base and J lost 4, with 7 bases in between. CDR3 length: 14 amino acids. Germline CDR1 is SSHAT and CDR2 is FNYEAQ (reference sequence). The CDR3 loop reads CASSLGENNEKLFF. The CDR3 DNA sequence: TGTGCCAGCAGCTTAGGAGAGAATAATGAAAAACTGTTTTTT.

In this sample, this clonotype turned up a few times. This chain uses TRBV7-3 with TRBJ1-1; the D is unclear. V lost 5 bases and J 0 bases, leaving 7 bases between the germline ends. Germline CDR1 and CDR2: SGHTA and FQGTGA. The CDR3 is 13 residues long. This CDR3 is CASSRRMNTEAFF. CDR3 nucleotide sequence: TGTGCCAGCAGCAGACGAATGAACACTGAAGCTTTCTTT.

This clonotype appeared a few times. The chain recombines TRBV10-3 with TRBJ2-3; 7 bases are shared with TRBD2. Germline CDR1 is ENHRY and CDR2 is SYGVKD. CDR3 length equals 13 residues. Trimming took 6 bases from V and 2 from J; bases not matched to a gene: 2. CDR3 nucleotides: TGTGCCATCAGCCGGGGGGACACAGATACGCAGTATTTT. Protein: CAISRGDTDTQYF.

The rearrangement uses TRBV6-2 or TRBV6-3 and TRBJ2-1; 15 bases line up with TRBD2. Germline values: CDR1 MNHEY, CDR2 SVGEGT. After removal of 7 bases from V and 0 bases from J, the junction contained 7 bases not matched to a gene. CDR3 length: 18 residues. The CDR3 nucleotides read TGTGCCAGCAACTCGGGACTAGCGGGGGGCCGCTCCTACAATGAGCAGTTCTTC. Amino acid sequence: CASNSGLAGGRSYNEQFF.

The chain's CDR3 is CASGDTSGNTIYF. Written as DNA, the CDR3 is TGTGCCAGTGGTGACACCTCTGGAAACACCATATATTTT. This sequence joins TRBV19 and TRBJ1-3; no definite D call. Trimming removed 8 bases at V and 0 bases at J, with 8 bases between. Germline CDR1 and CDR2: LNHDA and SQIVND (reference sequence). This CDR3 comprises 13 residues.

The chain joins TRBV7-8 to TRBJ1-2; no clear D. Germline V gives CDR1 SGHVS, CDR2 FQNEAQ. There are 14 residues in the CDR3. The germline V and J ends were trimmed by 1 base and 3 bases, with 9 bases remaining between them. CDR3 in DNA: TGTGCCAGCAGCTTAGTTGGGAGTTACTATGGCTACACCTTC. This encodes CASSLVGSYYGYTF.

This clonotype was found a few times. The chain joins TRBV6-1 to TRBJ2-3, with D perhaps matching TRBD1 (6 bases). Germline CDR1 and CDR2: MNHNS and SASEGT. V was shortened by 6 bases and J by 4 bases, with 17 bases between the two germline ends. This CDR3 region has 15 residues. The CDR3 is CASSLQGNRADTQYF. The CDR3 coding sequence is TGTGCCAGCAGCCTGCAGGGGAACCGAGCAGATACGCAGTATTTT.

The chain links TRBV28 to TRBJ1-5; D is possibly TRBD1 (6 bases). Per the germline V gene, CDR1 is MDHEN and CDR2 is SYDVKM. V was shortened by 7 bases and J by 15 bases, with 19 bases between the two germline ends. CDR3 size: 12 residues. CDR3 region: CASTPGGGGTHF. CDR3 DNA sequence: TGTGCCAGCACCCCGGGTGGAGGGGGAACGCATTTT.

This clonotype was seen repeatedly, ten times or more. The genes are TRBV20-1 and TRBJ1-1; 8 bases line up with TRBD1. V shed 0 bases and J 4 bases; nucleotides not matched to a gene: 4. Germline V gene data show CDR1 as DFQATT and CDR2 as SNEGSKA (reference sequence). The CDR3 contains 14 residues. CDR3 region: CSARDVTGGTEAFF. The CDR3 nucleotides are TGCAGTGCTAGAGATGTAACAGGGGGCACTGAAGCTTTCTTT.

A note on this clonotype: In this CDR3 the conserved last residue, phenylalanine or tryptophan, is missing, so a read error is likely. V usage is TRBV3-1 and J usage is TRBJ1-6; D call uncertain. Trimming shortened V by 0 bases and J by 7 bases, and 7 bases separated the two germline ends. This CDR3 has 14 amino acids. Germline-derived CDR1 and CDR2 are LGHDT and YNNKEL (reference sequence). The CDR3 DNA reads as TGTGCCAGCAGCCAAGAACCAGGCAATTCACCCCTCCACTTA. Translation gives CASSQEPGNSPLHL.

This clonotype was seen at least ten times. The V and J genes are TRBV6-1 and TRBJ1-1; TRBD1 matches at 8 bases. CDR3 length: 14 amino acids. Germline loops: CDR1 MNHNS, CDR2 SASEGT. J was trimmed by 0 bases and V by 5 bases; bases with no gene match: 2. The CDR3 coding sequence is TGTGCCAGCAGTTGGGACAGGATGAACACTGAAGCTTTCTTT. It is translated as CASSWDRMNTEAFF.

The CDR3 region is CASSPGTSGGDTQYF. CDR3 coding DNA: TGTGCCAGCAGCCCCGGGACTAGCGGGGGAGATACGCAGTATTTT. This chain connects TRBV2 to TRBJ2-3; 14 bases agree with TRBD2. Trimming took 6 bases from V and 5 from J; bases not matched to a gene: 4. CDR1 SNHLY and CDR2 FYNNEI come from the germline V gene. There are 15 residues in the CDR3.

The chain is built from TRBV12-3 or TRBV12-4 and TRBJ2-5, with 8 bases that match TRBD1. Trimming cost V 1 base and J 3 bases; bases outside gene matches: 1. CDR3 length equals 14 residues. CDR3 sequence reads: CASSLGQGKETQYF. The CDR3 DNA reads as TGTGCCAGCAGTTTAGGACAGGGGAAAGAGACCCAGTACTTC.

The chain recombines TRBV5-4 with TRBJ1-1; possible D gene TRBD1, 6 bases. Germline V gene sequence: CDR1 SGHNT, CDR2 YYREEE (reference sequence). This CDR3 contains 13 residues. V lost 4 bases and J 5 bases, leaving 12 bases between the germline ends. In nucleotides, the CDR3 is TGTGCCAGCAGCAAGGGGGGAGATACTGAAGCTTTCTTT. Its translation: CASSKGGDTEAFF.

The chain couples TRBV24-1 to TRBJ2-3, with a possible D match to TRBD1 (5 bases). With 7 bases removed from V and 4 bases from J, the gap between germline ends came to 17 bases. CDR1 and CDR2 from the germline V gene are KGHDR and SFDVKD. The CDR3 has 15 amino acids. CDR3 loop: CATSAQGQLADTQYF. The CDR3 DNA reads TGTGCCACCAGCGCGCAGGGCCAACTCGCAGATACGCAGTATTTT.

The rearrangement links TRBV7-2 to TRBJ1-1; D remains unclear. Trimming removed 5 bases at V and 7 bases at J, with 23 bases between. The CDR3 covers 16 residues. Looked up from germline, CDR1 is SGHTA and CDR2 is FQGNSA. CDR3 sequence (DNA): TGTGCCAGCAGCCAAGGTTTTAGCCATACAGTCCGTGAAGCTTTCTTT. It is translated as CASSQGFSHTVREAFF.

This clonotype was counted at least ten times. The V call is TRBV20-1, the J call TRBJ2-1, with TRBD1 matching 8 bases. CDR1 is DFQATT, CDR2 SNEGSKA, per germline (reference sequence). The CDR3 runs 14 residues. The V and J ends lost 6 bases and 4 bases, in that order; junction bases with no gene match: 8. The CDR3, as DNA: TGCAGTGCAAGCGGACAGGGAGTTTACAATGAGCAGTTCTTC. Translated: CSASGQGVYNEQFF.

Ten or more counts support this clonotype. The rearrangement uses TRBV19 and TRBJ2-2; no firm D call. This CDR3 is 12 amino acids long. With 6 bases removed from V and 3 bases from J, the gap between germline ends came to 5 bases. CDR1 LNHDA and CDR2 SQIVND come from the germline V gene (reference sequence). The CDR3 spells CASRHYTGELFF. DNA for the CDR3: TGTGCCAGTAGACACTACACCGGGGAGCTGTTTTTT.